Following are 32 T cell receptor beta chains from one sample sequenced in a study of blood T cell repertoires in COVID-19. Only in-frame clones appear in the TCRdb table, and some are missing; sequencing was by immunoSEQ multiplex PCR. Among approximately 28,000 clones listed, about two thirds were seen once. The sample was peripheral blood. The receptors shown here come from a boy younger than 10 with active or convalescent COVID-19.

This chain connects TRBV24-1 to TRBJ2-3, with D perhaps TRBD2 (6 bases). The CDR3 covers 18 residues. Trimming pared 1 base from V and 1 base from J, leaving 17 bases between. Looked up from germline, CDR1 is KGHDR and CDR2 is SFDVKD. The CDR3 DNA reads as TGTGCCACCAGTGATTTAAGTTGGAGGGTGGGCGGCACAGATACGCAGTATTTT. Its protein product is CATSDLSWRVGGTDTQYF.

This chain joins TRBV27 and TRBJ1-1; a weak D match, TRBD1 (6 bases). Trimming left V 7 bases short and J 1 base short, with 16 bases between. There are 15 residues in the CDR3. Germline V gives CDR1 MNHEY, CDR2 SMNVEV (reference sequence). CDR3 in amino acids: CASKDGQGQNTEAFF. CDR3 sequence (DNA): TGTGCCAGCAAAGATGGGCAGGGGCAGAACACTGAAGCTTTCTTT.

The chain links TRBV7-8 to TRBJ2-5, with TRBD2 matching over 13 bases. Per the germline V gene, CDR1 is SGHVS and CDR2 is FQNEAQ. This CDR3 is 19 amino acids long. The J segment lost 1 base and the V segment lost 3 bases, leaving 11 bases of the junction unmatched. CDR3 sequence (DNA): TGTGCCAGCAGCTTCCAAAAGACTAGCGGGGGGCGTACCCAAGAGACCCAGTACTTC. Translated: CASSFQKTSGGRTQETQYF.

This chain links TRBV28 with TRBJ1-2; D may be TRBD1 (5 bases). Germline CDR1 MDHEN, CDR2 SYDVKM. The CDR3 is made up of 12 amino acids. The V end lost 4 bases, the J end lost 7 bases, and 10 bases lay between the germline ends. CDR3 bases: TGTGCCAGCAGTTCAGGGTCCGGTGGCTACACCTTC. Translating gives CASSSGSGGYTF.

This chain links TRBV10-1 with TRBJ2-7; TRBD1 aligns across 7 bases. V gave up 5 bases and J gave up 3 bases; unmatched junction bases: 4. Germline lookup yields CDR1 WNHNN and CDR2 SYGVQD (reference sequence). The CDR3 length is 13 residues. The CDR3 DNA reads TGCGCCAGCAGTCGATCAGGGGGCTACGAGCAGTACTTC. Its translation is CASSRSGGYEQYF.

The chain uses TRBV4-1 and TRBJ2-5, with D maybe TRBD2 (6 bases). V lost 1 base and J lost 5, with 14 bases in between. The CDR3 sequence is 15 residues long. Germline CDR1 and CDR2: MGHRA and YSYEKL. The CDR3 DNA sequence: TGCGCCAGCAGCCAAGGGAGGGCCTTCCGGGAGACCCAGTACTTC. Protein product: CASSQGRAFRETQYF.

Of note for this clone: The sample has other DNA sequences that encode this CDR3 too. The V gene is TRBV10-3, the J gene TRBJ1-6; D is unclear. Germline CDR1 is ENHRY and CDR2 is SYGVKD. The V gene lost 6 bases and the J gene lost 7 bases, with 13 bases spanning the gap. The CDR3 length is 14 residues. CDR3 nucleotide sequence: TGTGCCATCAGCCCCGCGGGTCGGAATTCACCCCTCCACTTT. Its translation is CAISPAGRNSPLHF.

This clone is labeled medium-sized. V is TRBV19 and J is TRBJ2-2, with 9 bases matching TRBD2. This CDR3 contains 17 residues. With 0 bases clipped from V and 7 bases from J, the junction kept 9 bases outside the gene matches. Germline assignment: CDR1 LNHDA and CDR2 SQIVND (reference sequence). CDR3 nucleotide sequence: TGTGCCAGTAGTATAGAAAGGCTAGCGGGATCGGGCGGGGAGCTGTTTTTT. Its protein is CASSIERLAGSGGELFF.

The CDR3 DNA sequence: TGTGCCAGCAGTCCCCAATTCGGTAGCAATCAGCCCCAGCATTTT. Translated, it gives CASSPQFGSNQPQHF. This sequence joins TRBV2 and TRBJ1-5; D is undetermined. V was clipped by 5 bases and J by 0 bases, with 11 bases between them. This CDR3 has 15 residues. CDR1 is SNHLY and CDR2 is FYNNEI in the germline V gene. The complete variable domain, with remaining parts taken from reference TRBV2 and TRBJ1-5, reads EPEVTQTPSHQVTQMGQEVILRCVPISNHLYFYWYRQILGQKVEFLVSFYNNEISEKSEIFDDQFSVERPDGSNFTLKIRSTKLEDSAMYFCASSPQFGSNQPQHFGDGTRLSIL.

This clone was counted a single time. The J gene is TRBJ2-2, the V gene TRBV15, with 7 bases lining up with TRBD1. Germline lookup yields CDR1 LNHNV and CDR2 YYDKDF (reference sequence). After removal of 4 bases from V and 5 bases from J, the junction contained 4 bases not matched to a gene. This CDR3 region has 14 residues. The CDR3 nucleotides read TGTGCCACCAGCAAAGGGGGCGGTACCGGGGAGCTGTTTTTT. This sequence encodes CATSKGGGTGELFF.

This clone was observed at least ten times. V is TRBV12-5 and J is TRBJ1-2, with 7 bases fitting TRBD1. This CDR3 has 16 amino acids. Germline CDR1 reads LGHNT; CDR2 reads FRNRAP. V lost 0 bases to trimming and J lost 5 bases; unmatched junction nucleotides: 9. The CDR3 protein is CASGLVPGTAPYGYTF. The CDR3 DNA reads as TGTGCTAGTGGTTTGGTACCCGGGACAGCTCCTTATGGCTACACCTTC.

This clone has only a few counts. The sample holds other DNA sequences that translate to the same CDR3. J is TRBJ1-2 and V is TRBV9; D is possibly TRBD1 (5 bases). Trimming took 0 bases from V and 2 from J, leaving 11 bases between them. The germline CDR1 and CDR2 sequences are SGDLS and YYNGEE. The CDR3 length is 15 residues. The CDR3 here is CASSVGVEGNYGYTF. CDR3 nucleotides: TGTGCCAGCAGCGTAGGGGTGGAGGGGAACTATGGCTACACCTTC.

The chain couples TRBV28 to TRBJ1-2, with a possible D match to TRBD1 (5 bases). The CDR3 is made up of 17 amino acids. V was pared by 4 bases and J by 0 bases, with 18 bases between. Germline V gene data show CDR1 as MDHEN and CDR2 as SYDVKM. The CDR3 DNA reads as TGTGCCAGCAGTTCCTCCCCCGTCAGGGCGGCTAACTATGGCTACACCTTC. It is translated as CASSSSPVRAANYGYTF.

This clone was picked up one time. V is TRBV3-1 (or the pseudogene TRBV3-2) and J is TRBJ2-1, with unresolved D. Germline CDR1 is LGHDT and CDR2 is YNNKEL (reference sequence). There are 14 residues in the CDR3. V lost 4 bases to trimming and J lost 6 bases, with 13 bases between them. The CDR3: CASSPRSSRNEQFF. DNA for the CDR3: TGTGCCAGCAGCCCCCGGAGTAGCCGCAATGAGCAGTTCTTC.

The chain combines TRBV4-3 with TRBJ1-6; D is unclear. The CDR3 length is 16 residues. V was cut by 6 bases and J by 6 bases, with 18 bases left in between. Germline CDR1 is LGHNA and CDR2 is YSLEER. For the CDR3, the DNA is TGCGCCAGCAGGCTAACCTTGGACTCGAGTAATTCACCCCTCCACTTT. Translating it yields CASRLTLDSSNSPLHF.

Concerning this clone: Other DNA sequences from this sample encode an identical CDR3 as well. V gene TRBV27 combines with J gene TRBJ1-2, with 8 bases aligning to TRBD1. The germline V gene has CDR1 MNHEY and CDR2 SMNVEV (reference sequence). V dropped 3 bases and J dropped 6; count of bases not matched to a gene: 3. The CDR3 is 13 amino acids. The CDR3 DNA reads as TGTGCCAGCAGTTTTCGGGACAGGAATGGCTACACCTTC. Protein sequence: CASSFRDRNGYTF.

The chain has TRBV27 and TRBJ2-5; D may be TRBD2 (6 bases). The CDR3 runs 17 residues. V lost 2 bases and J 2 bases, leaving 18 bases between the germline ends. Germline values: CDR1 MNHEY, CDR2 SMNVEV (reference sequence). The CDR3 sequence: CASSLVLAPRRQETQYF. CDR3 sequence (DNA): TGTGCCAGCAGTTTAGTACTAGCCCCAAGGCGACAAGAGACCCAGTACTTC.

This chain uses TRBV2 with TRBJ1-6; D uncertain. Between the trimmed V and J ends, which lost 4 bases and 10 bases, there was a span of 11 bases. In germline, CDR1 is SNHLY, CDR2 FYNNEI. There are 13 residues in the CDR3. CDR3 DNA sequence: TGTGCCAGCAGTGGAATAGGAGGATCACCCCTCCACTTT. This gives the protein CASSGIGGSPLHF.

CDR3 sequence (DNA): TGCGCCAGCAGACCCTTAGCGGGGGACTACACAGATACGCAGTATTTT. Its translation: CASRPLAGDYTDTQYF. The V gene is TRBV4-1, the J gene TRBJ2-3, with 9 bases fitting TRBD2. Trimming removed 6 bases from V and 2 bases from J; junction bases left unmatched: 9. The CDR3 consists of 16 residues. Germline loops: CDR1 MGHRA, CDR2 YSYEKL.

In its sample, this clone was seen once. The rearrangement joins TRBV19 to TRBJ2-5; D remains unclear. This CDR3 contains 14 residues. CDR1 and CDR2 from the germline V gene are LNHDA and SQIVND (reference sequence). V was trimmed by 4 bases and J by 0 bases, leaving 9 bases between them. CDR3 DNA: TGTGCCAGTAGTACAAACAGTTACCAAGAGACCCAGTACTTC. This translates into CASSTNSYQETQYF.

This clone was observed a handful of times. The rearrangement links TRBV29-1 to TRBJ1-2, with TRBD1 matching over 8 bases. J was trimmed by 8 bases and V by 5 bases; bases with no gene match: 4. Per the germline V gene, CDR1 is SQVTM and CDR2 is ANQGSEA. The CDR3 is 11 amino acids. The CDR3 loop reads CSVKQGVGYTF. The DNA of the CDR3 is TGCAGCGTTAAACAGGGGGTCGGCTACACCTTC.

This clone was detected a few times. The V and J genes are TRBV19 and TRBJ1-1, with D possibly TRBD1 on 6 matching bases. The CDR3 consists of 19 residues. V was shortened by 5 bases and J by 3 bases, with 28 bases between the two germline ends. Germline CDR1 is LNHDA and CDR2 is SQIVND (reference sequence). CDR3 protein: CASSSSPGQTGKWDTEAFF. The CDR3, as DNA: TGTGCCAGTAGTTCCTCGCCCGGACAGACAGGTAAATGGGACACTGAAGCTTTCTTT.

In the case of this clone: Other DNA sequences in the same sample also yield this CDR3. The chain combines TRBV10-3 with TRBJ1-2, with D maybe TRBD1 (5 bases). The CDR3 has 13 residues. Trimming removed 7 bases at V and 4 bases at J, with 13 bases between. Germline V gene data show CDR1 as ENHRY and CDR2 as SYGVKD. CDR3 in amino acids: CAITGDSLYGYTF. The CDR3 nucleotides are TGTGCCATCACTGGAGACAGTCTCTATGGCTACACCTTC.

The V gene is TRBV7-9, the J gene TRBJ1-1, with D perhaps TRBD1 (5 bases). Germline assignment: CDR1 SEHNR and CDR2 FQNEAQ (reference sequence). The CDR3 runs 14 residues. The V and J ends lost 5 bases and 0 bases respectively, with 10 bases between them. The CDR3 region is CASSRGEMNTEAFF. CDR3 coding DNA: TGTGCCAGCAGCCGGGGGGAGATGAACACTGAAGCTTTCTTT.

This chain uses TRBV5-5 with TRBJ2-7, with D maybe TRBD1 (6 bases). The CDR3 covers 14 residues. V shed 1 base and J shed 3 bases, with 11 bases lying between them. Germline CDR1 SGHKS, CDR2 YYEKEE (reference sequence). CDR3 nucleotide sequence: TGTGCCAGCAGCTTGCATAACAGGGTCTACGAGCAGTACTTC. Translation: CASSLHNRVYEQYF.

The chain employs TRBV28 and TRBJ2-7; D possibly corresponds to TRBD2 (5 bases). This CDR3 contains 11 residues. Germline lookup yields CDR1 MDHEN and CDR2 SYDVKM. V was shortened by 7 bases and J by 5 bases, with 9 bases between the two germline ends. The CDR3 DNA sequence: TGTGCCAGCACCGAGGGTAACGAGCAGTACTTC. Translated, it gives CASTEGNEQYF.

This sequence joins TRBV5-5 and TRBJ2-7; the D gene is possibly TRBD2 (6 bases). The CDR3 is made up of 14 amino acids. The V end was cut by 0 bases, the J end by 5 bases, with 12 bases between. The V gene's germline CDR1 is SGHKS and CDR2 YYEKEE (reference sequence). CDR3 amino acids: CASSLGFGGNEQYV. The CDR3 bases are TGTGCCAGCAGCTTGGGGTTCGGAGGGAACGAGCAGTACGTC.

The chain combines TRBV10-3 with TRBJ1-5; D is unclear. V lost 9 bases, J lost 2 bases, and 11 bases lay in between. CDR3 length equals 13 residues. Germline lookup yields CDR1 ENHRY and CDR2 SYGVKD. The CDR3, as DNA: TGTGCCATGAGCCAGCGGGGCAATCAGCCCCAGCATTTT. Translating it yields CAMSQRGNQPQHF.

The chain joins TRBV7-2 to TRBJ2-7, with TRBD2 matching over 15 bases. This CDR3 has 17 amino acids. Trimming cost V 1 base and J 1 base; bases outside gene matches: 2. Per the germline V gene, CDR1 is SGHTA and CDR2 is FQGNSA. CDR3 sequence reads: CASSLGGLAGGSYEQYV. CDR3 nucleotide sequence: TGTGCCAGCAGCTTAGGGGGACTAGCGGGGGGATCCTACGAGCAGTACGTC.

This chain joins TRBV18 and TRBJ2-5, with 8 bases lining up with TRBD1. The V and J ends lost 3 bases and 2 bases, in that order; junction bases with no gene match: 2. Germline loops: CDR1 KGHSH, CDR2 LQKENI. The CDR3 contains 14 residues. CDR3 residues: CASSPGQAQETQYF. The CDR3 DNA is TGTGCCAGCTCACCGGGACAGGCACAAGAGACCCAGTACTTC.

The rearrangement joins TRBV6-5 to TRBJ2-3, with a tentative D call TRBD2 (7 bases). CDR3 length: 15 amino acids. The germline V gene encodes CDR1 MNHEY and CDR2 SVGAGI. V lost 7 bases and J lost 4, with 18 bases in between. For the CDR3, the DNA is TGTGCCAGCATCAAGGGGGAGGGTTCGCCAGATACGCAGTATTTT. Protein: CASIKGEGSPDTQYF.

J is TRBJ1-3 and V is TRBV2, with unresolved D. The ends were cut back, 1 base at V and 0 bases at J, with 7 bases in the middle. The CDR3 sequence is 15 residues long. The V gene's germline CDR1 is SNHLY and CDR2 FYNNEI. CDR3 sequence reads: CASSEGTSSGNTIYF. CDR3 nucleotides: TGTGCCAGCAGTGAAGGAACAAGCTCTGGAAACACCATATATTTT.